This T cell receptor beta chain was identified in a study of T-cell reconstitution after alpha-beta-depleted transplantation in children. Whole-study findings and limits: T cells produced anew were the main source of T-cell counts and diversity one year after transplant. Alpha-beta T cells about two months after transplant reportedly derived from several hundred expanded graft clones. Certain patients had high TCRbeta diversity at day 60, and it came from recipient T cells and thymic progenitors that survived.

This CDR3 has 14 amino acids. Trimming stripped 4 bases from V and 1 base from J, with 11 bases between. The germline CDR1 and CDR2 sequences are SGHRS and YFSETQ. It was with unique molecular identifiers that the TCRbeta library was prepared. MiXCR was run by TCRdb on the PCR reads, yielding one entry per CDR3 protein. The sample records more than 200,000 distinct CDR3 sequences, approximately 8.4% being singletons. This clonotype was recorded many times. Its antigen remains unknown. This chain links TRBV5-1 with TRBJ1-1; unclear D gene. The material was PBMCs, mostly from graft donor cells, obtained 360 days after TCRalphabeta/CD19-depleted stem cell transplant. The source of this sequence is a male patient between 2 and 10 years old who had a stem cell transplant for acute myeloid leukemia, so the T cells may come from the graft donor. The CDR3 is CASSPREGNTEAFF. The CDR3 region has the DNA TGCGCCAGCAGCCCAAGGGAAGGGAACACTGAAGCTTTCTTT.